This T cell receptor beta chain was identified during a study of blood T cells in healthy people across ages. At the level of the study: Researchers report that template switching captured about one barcoded beta molecule per two T cells. Points from the study as a whole: The study found more naive CD4+ cells and higher diversity in long-lived than aged donors. Roughly linear declines in TCR beta diversity per million T cells occurred with age.

From germline, CDR1 is MNHNS and CDR2 SASEGT. V gave up 6 bases and J gave up 3 bases, with 16 bases separating them. CDR3 length equals 15 residues. Next came a second PCR, run for about 7 to 12 cycles, which used a sample-barcoded 5' primer along with a J-beta primer mix. Each TCR beta cDNA got a 12-nucleotide random molecular identifier. TCRdb fed the 5' RACE reads into MiXCR, producing one record per CDR3 protein. The sample yields 1.4 million to 1.5 million distinct CDR3 sequences, around 42% seen once. Turning to this clonotype: What it binds is not known.

This chain links TRBV6-1 with TRBJ2-3, with D possibly TRBD2 on 5 matching bases. The clonotype comes from a woman between 18 and 29 years old in good health. Sequences were obtained from blood. The CDR3 region is CASSELLSGTDTQYF. DNA of the CDR3: TGTGCCAGCAGCGAATTGTTATCGGGGACAGATACGCAGTATTTT.